This T cell receptor (beta chain) was captured by sequencing in a study of T cells in Graves' hyperthyroidism and ophthalmopathy. Study conclusions and caveats: A model using 13 V-J features told ophthalmopathy apart from stable hyperthyroidism. Clonotypes that were expanded in thyroid above 0.001 mostly appeared in blood too.

The CDR3 sequence is 15 residues long. Germline loops: CDR1 DFQATT, CDR2 SNEGSKA (reference sequence). J gave up 9 bases and V 6 bases, and 14 bases lay outside the gene matches. Amplification yielded TCR beta CDR3 regions, with RNA transcripts as the source. Using the HTBI primer set, a first-round RT-PCR was run on the TCR CDR3. TCRdb reanalysed the multiplex PCR reads using MiXCR and keeps one entry per CDR3 protein. The repertoire has roughly 56,000 distinct CDR3 sequences, around half of them found once; the top ten carry approximately 13%. This clonotype has at least ten counts. As yet, its antigen is unknown.

V is TRBV20-1 and J is TRBJ2-1; 10 bases are a match to TRBD2. This clonotype was sampled from a woman aged 25 to 39 with Graves' ophthalmopathy. Source material: blood. CDR3 amino acids: CSAPFGSSGRVEQFF. CDR3 sequence (DNA): TGCAGTGCCCCTTTTGGATCAAGCGGGAGGGTTGAGCAGTTCTTC.